Each of the 30 T cell receptor beta chains below was sequenced from the same sample in a study of CD8 T cells in Susac syndrome. It was with random hexamers that about 0.45 to 1 ug RNA was reverse transcribed. TCRdb processed the immunoSEQ multiplex PCR reads anew with MiXCR; each CDR3 protein has one entry. The repertoire holds approximately 120,000 distinct CDR3 sequences, with about 92% as singletons. The sample taken for sequencing was CD8+ T cells from PBMCs. The receptors here all came from a human donor with multiple sclerosis.

This sequence joins TRBV15 and TRBJ1-1, with a possible D match to TRBD1 (6 bases). The germline V gene has CDR1 LNHNV and CDR2 YYDKDF (reference sequence). The CDR3 sequence is 14 residues long. The V and J ends lost 6 bases and 10 bases respectively, with 21 bases between them. In nucleotides, the CDR3 is TGTGCCACCAGGGCCGGGACACCTTTCACCGGAGCTTTCTTT. Residues: CATRAGTPFTGAFF.

V and J are TRBV14 and TRBJ2-7, with D possibly matching TRBD1 (6 bases). Trimming took off 4 bases at V and 3 bases at J, with 13 bases between the two ends. The CDR3 contains 14 residues. Germline V CDR1 and CDR2: SGHDN, FVKESK. This CDR3 reads CASSLRQAHYEQYF. CDR3 DNA sequence: TGTGCCAGCAGCCTCCGACAGGCCCACTACGAGCAGTACTTC.

V gene TRBV12-3 or TRBV12-4 combines with J gene TRBJ1-1; TRBD1 aligns across 7 bases. The CDR3 runs 15 residues. With 5 bases clipped from V and 1 base from J, the junction kept 7 bases outside the gene matches. CDR3 loop: CASSPSGTANTEAFF. The CDR3 region has the DNA TGTGCCAGCAGTCCGTCCGGGACAGCGAACACTGAAGCTTTCTTT.

The rearrangement joins TRBV20-1 to TRBJ2-1; D is perhaps TRBD2 (7 bases). The length of the CDR3 is 15 residues. The germline gives CDR1 DFQATT, CDR2 SNEGSKA (reference sequence). Trimming removed 0 bases at V and 5 bases at J, with 14 bases between. CDR3: CSARDRGGRDNEQFF. In DNA, the CDR3 is TGCAGTGCTAGAGATAGGGGGGGCAGGGACAATGAGCAGTTCTTC.

The chain is built from TRBV19 and TRBJ2-5, with D unresolved. The CDR3 covers 15 residues. The germline V and J ends were trimmed by 11 bases and 0 bases, with 19 bases remaining between them. Germline CDR1 and CDR2: LNHDA and SQIVND (reference sequence). Here the CDR3 reads CASSNRSWYQETQYF. The CDR3 bases are TGTGCCTCTTCGAACCGCTCCTGGTACCAAGAGACCCAGTACTTC.

The chain is built from TRBV27 and TRBJ2-1; 11 bases are a match to TRBD2. The CDR3 sequence is 13 residues long. Germline-derived CDR1 and CDR2 are MNHEY and SMNVEV (reference sequence). J was trimmed by 14 bases and V by 0 bases; bases with no gene match: 3. CDR3 coding DNA: TGTGCCAGCAGTTTATCTCCGACTAGCGGGAAGTTCTTC. Protein sequence: CASSLSPTSGKFF.

The V gene is TRBV28, the J gene TRBJ2-3; 9 bases are a match to TRBD1. CDR3 length: 14 residues. V dropped 3 bases and J dropped 6; count of bases not matched to a gene: 4. CDR1 is MDHEN and CDR2 is SYDVKM in the germline V gene. CDR3 residues: CASSFRQGVDTQYF. CDR3 sequence (DNA): TGTGCCAGCAGTTTCAGACAGGGGGTTGATACGCAGTATTTT.

V and J are TRBV6-5 and TRBJ2-7, with 10 bases identical to TRBD2. The germline V gene encodes CDR1 MNHEY and CDR2 SVGAGI. The CDR3 spans 15 residues. The ends lost 5 bases at V and 0 bases at J; junction bases unmatched: 4. CDR3: CASSQLAGSSYEQYF. CDR3 nucleotides: TGTGCCAGCAGTCAACTAGCGGGGAGCTCCTACGAGCAGTACTTC.

This clonotype was found once. The V and J genes are TRBV7-9 and TRBJ2-5; maybe TRBD2 (5 bases). Trimming took 5 bases from V and 5 from J, leaving 15 bases between them. The germline V gene has CDR1 SEHNR and CDR2 FQNEAQ (reference sequence). The CDR3 contains 14 residues. The DNA for the CDR3 is TGTGCCAGCAGCCCGAAGGGAGCGTGGGAGACCCAGTACTTC. It encodes CASSPKGAWETQYF.

This sequence joins TRBV7-7 and TRBJ2-2; weak D call: TRBD2 (5 bases). V dropped 9 bases and J dropped 0 bases, with 8 bases sitting between them. This CDR3 comprises 13 residues. Germline CDR1 reads SSHAT; CDR2 reads FNYEAQ (reference sequence). The CDR3 sequence is CASSVANTGELFF. CDR3 bases: TGTGCCAGTAGCGTGGCGAACACCGGGGAGCTGTTTTTT.

The V and J genes are TRBV30 and TRBJ1-5; D call uncertain. This CDR3 is built from 16 residues. V dropped 0 bases and J dropped 1 base, with 13 bases sitting between them. CDR1 is GTSNPN and CDR2 is SVGIG in the germline V gene (reference sequence). The CDR3 DNA follows: TGTGCCTGGAGTGTCGGAGGATATCTGAGCAATCAGCCCCAGCATTTT. Its translation is CAWSVGGYLSNQPQHF. Full variable domain (remainder filled in from reference TRBV30 and TRBJ1-5): SQTIHQWPATLVQPVGSPLSLECTVEGTSNPNLYWYRQAAGRGLQLLFYSVGIGQISSEVPQNLSASRPQDRQFILSSKKLLLSDSGFYLCAWSVGGYLSNQPQHFGDGTRLSIL.

The chain combines TRBV25-1 with TRBJ1-4, with D uncertain. The V end was cut by 3 bases, the J end by 8 bases, with 10 bases between. From germline, CDR1 is MGHDK and CDR2 SYGVNS. CDR3 length: 13 amino acids. Here the CDR3 DNA reads TGTGCCAGCAGTGAGACCTCGGGGGAAAAACTGTTTTTT. Translation gives CASSETSGEKLFF.

This clonotype was counted once. The chain joins TRBV9 to TRBJ2-2; 13 nucleotides line up with TRBD2. In germline, CDR1 is SGDLS, CDR2 YYNGEE. This CDR3 has 20 residues. With V trimmed by 4 bases and J by 3 bases, 15 bases remained unmatched. CDR3 DNA: TGTGCCAGCAGCCCCCGCTTCGGGACTAGCGGGACCCCGGACACCGGGGAGCTGTTTTTT. Residues: CASSPRFGTSGTPDTGELFF.

The V gene is TRBV6-4, the J gene TRBJ1-4; D remains ambiguous. The V end lost 4 bases, the J end lost 0 bases, and 12 bases lay between the germline ends. Germline V gene sequence: CDR1 MRHNA, CDR2 SNTAGT. The CDR3 extends over 16 amino acids. The CDR3 nucleotides read TGTGCCAGCAGTGGGGCAGGAGCTGCAACTAATGAAAAACTGTTTTTT. Translation gives CASSGAGAATNEKLFF.

The chain recombines TRBV19 with TRBJ2-1; no definite D call. Trimming shortened V by 1 base and J by 3 bases, and 7 bases separated the two germline ends. Germline assignment: CDR1 LNHDA and CDR2 SQIVND (reference sequence). The CDR3 contains 14 residues. This CDR3 reads CASSIVRSYNEQFF. CDR3 coding DNA: TGTGCCAGTAGTATAGTTAGAAGCTACAATGAGCAGTTCTTC. The full variable domain, completed using reference TRBV19 and TRBJ2-1, is DGGITQSPKYLFRKEGQNVTLSCEQNLNHDAMYWYRQDPGQGLRLIYYSQIVNDFQKGDIAEGYSVSREKKESFPLTVTSAQKNPTAFYLCASSIVRSYNEQFFGPGTRLTVL.

The CDR3 is CASGTGAGTQYF. CDR3 DNA: TGTGCTAGTGGGACCGGGGCAGGGACCCAGTACTTC. This sequence joins TRBV12-5 and TRBJ2-5; D is perhaps TRBD1 or TRBD2 (5 bases each). V was clipped by 6 bases and J by 7 bases, with 12 bases between them. Germline assignment: CDR1 LGHNT and CDR2 FRNRAP. This CDR3 comprises 12 residues.

J is TRBJ1-1 and V is TRBV7-8; D gene unclear. The germline V gene has CDR1 SGHVS and CDR2 FQNEAQ. The CDR3 consists of 12 residues. With 1 base removed from V and 6 bases from J, the gap between germline ends came to 6 bases. The CDR3 loop is CASSLESSEAFF. The CDR3 DNA follows: TGTGCCAGCAGCTTAGAAAGCTCTGAAGCTTTCTTT.

The chain couples TRBV19 to TRBJ2-7, with 7 bases matching TRBD2. The germline gives CDR1 LNHDA, CDR2 SQIVND (reference sequence). V lost 8 bases and J lost 4; bases outside the gene matches: 11. The CDR3 runs 14 residues. Here the CDR3 reads CASSTGRGSYEQYF. The DNA for the CDR3 is TGTGCCAGTTCCACGGGGCGGGGGAGTTACGAGCAGTACTTC.

The sample holds one count of this clonotype. The chain has TRBV9 and TRBJ1-1; 8 bases agree with TRBD1. V shed 0 bases, J shed 1 base, and the junction held 2 bases outside the gene matches. The CDR3 spans 15 residues. CDR1 is SGDLS, CDR2 YYNGEE, per germline. The CDR3: CASSVGQGWNTEAFF. CDR3 DNA: TGTGCCAGCAGCGTAGGACAGGGGTGGAACACTGAAGCTTTCTTT.

The chain has TRBV24-1 and TRBJ2-2, with 7 bases matching TRBD1. The CDR3 covers 16 residues. Trimming cost V 11 bases and J 5 bases; bases outside gene matches: 16. CDR1 and CDR2 (germline): KGHDR, SFDVKD. CDR3 DNA: TGTGCCATCCAAGACAGGGCTTCTAGTTGGACCGGGGAGCTGTTTTTT. Translating it yields CAIQDRASSWTGELFF.

The chain employs TRBV6-6 and TRBJ2-3; no firm D call. Trimming stripped 4 bases from V and 11 bases from J, with 7 bases between. This CDR3 contains 10 residues. Germline V lookup: CDR1 MNHNY, CDR2 SVGAGI (reference sequence). The CDR3 reads CASSSPLQYF. The CDR3, as DNA: TGTGCCAGCAGTTCCCCGTTGCAGTATTTT.

As for this clonotype: The junction departs from the called germline gene at one end, perhaps through a read error. V and J are TRBV14 and TRBJ1-5; D possibly corresponds to TRBD1 (6 bases). CDR1 and CDR2 (germline): SGHDN, FVKESK. The CDR3 loop spans 13 amino acids. The DNA of the CDR3 is TGTGCCAGCAGCCACAGGGGCAACCAGCCCCAGCATTTT. It specifies CASSHRGNQPQHF.

V gene TRBV12-5 combines with J gene TRBJ2-1, with TRBD2 matching over 9 bases. This CDR3 is 15 amino acids long. The germline V gene encodes CDR1 LGHNT and CDR2 FRNRAP. V dropped 4 bases and J dropped 3; count of bases not matched to a gene: 4. The chain's CDR3 is CASGSRGGDYNEQFF. CDR3 DNA: TGTGCTAGTGGTTCGCGGGGGGGAGACTACAATGAGCAGTTCTTC.

The chain has TRBV7-4 and TRBJ2-5; 13 positions agree with TRBD2. The CDR3 contains 16 residues. CDR1 SGHVT and CDR2 SQSDAQ come from the germline V gene. The ends lost 3 bases at V and 5 bases at J; junction bases unmatched: 6. The CDR3 DNA sequence: TGTGCCAGCAGCTTTGGACTAGCGGGAGACGGTGAGACCCAGTACTTC. This sequence encodes CASSFGLAGDGETQYF.

The chain has TRBV6-2 or TRBV6-3 and TRBJ2-7, with TRBD1 matching over 8 bases. Unmatched junction bases numbered 16, after V lost 3 bases and J lost 3 bases. The CDR3 totals 18 residues. The germline V gene has CDR1 MNHEY and CDR2 SVGEGT. The CDR3 region has the DNA TGTGCCAGCAGTTATAACGTGGATCGAGGACAGGGTCGCTACGAGCAGTACTTC. Protein sequence: CASSYNVDRGQGRYEQYF.

V usage is TRBV29-1 and J usage is TRBJ2-1; no reliable D call. This CDR3 has 12 amino acids. V dropped 5 bases and J dropped 4 bases, with 9 bases sitting between them. Germline V lookup: CDR1 SQVTM, CDR2 ANQGSEA. The CDR3 region is CSVLARYNEQFF. As DNA, the CDR3 is TGCAGCGTTCTGGCCAGATACAATGAGCAGTTCTTC.

This clonotype has just one count. The CDR3 DNA sequence: TGCGCCAGCAGCTCCCTACAGGGGGCGATGGGAAACACCATATATTTT. Translated: CASSSLQGAMGNTIYF. The rearrangement uses TRBV5-1 and TRBJ1-3; 9 nucleotides match TRBD1. Trimming cost V 3 bases and J 4 bases; bases outside gene matches: 8. Per the germline V gene, CDR1 is SGHRS and CDR2 is YFSETQ. This CDR3 has 16 residues.

The chain joins TRBV12-3 or TRBV12-4 to TRBJ2-5; weak D call: TRBD1 (5 bases). Trimming removed 6 bases at V and 7 bases at J, with 9 bases between. The CDR3 contains 11 residues. This CDR3 reads CASSYQGTQYF. The CDR3 nucleotides read TGTGCCAGCAGCTACCAGGGGACCCAGTACTTC.

CDR3 loop: CASSQDQGSYEQYF. DNA of the CDR3: TGCGCCAGCAGCCAAGACCAGGGTTCCTACGAGCAGTACTTC. The chain couples TRBV4-1 to TRBJ2-7; tentative D call: TRBD1 (5 bases). CDR1 MGHRA and CDR2 YSYEKL come from the germline V gene. The V gene lost 0 bases and the J gene lost 1 base, with 7 bases spanning the gap. The CDR3 runs 14 residues.

Here the CDR3 reads CASSSPPDPYEQYV. CDR3 coding DNA: TGTGCCAGCAGCTCGCCCCCGGACCCGTACGAGCAGTACGTC. The gene calls are TRBV5-6 and TRBJ2-7; D is uncertain. The germline V and J ends were trimmed by 3 bases and 4 bases, with 14 bases remaining between them. Germline lookup yields CDR1 SGHDT and CDR2 YYEEEE. This CDR3 has 14 amino acids.